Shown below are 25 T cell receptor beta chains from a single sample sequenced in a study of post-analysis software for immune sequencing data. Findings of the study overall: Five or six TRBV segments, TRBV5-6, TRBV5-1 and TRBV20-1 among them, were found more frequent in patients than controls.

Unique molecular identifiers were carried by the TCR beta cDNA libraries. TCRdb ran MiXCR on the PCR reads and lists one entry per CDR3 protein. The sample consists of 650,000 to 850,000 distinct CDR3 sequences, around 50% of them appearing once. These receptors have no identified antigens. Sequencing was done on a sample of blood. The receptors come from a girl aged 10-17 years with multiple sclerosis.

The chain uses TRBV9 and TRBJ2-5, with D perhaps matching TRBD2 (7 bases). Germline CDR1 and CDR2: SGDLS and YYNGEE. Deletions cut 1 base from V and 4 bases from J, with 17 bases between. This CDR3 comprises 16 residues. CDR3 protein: CASSVRPGGPTETQYF. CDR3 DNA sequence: TGTGCCAGCAGCGTACGCCCGGGGGGCCCGACAGAGACCCAGTACTTC.

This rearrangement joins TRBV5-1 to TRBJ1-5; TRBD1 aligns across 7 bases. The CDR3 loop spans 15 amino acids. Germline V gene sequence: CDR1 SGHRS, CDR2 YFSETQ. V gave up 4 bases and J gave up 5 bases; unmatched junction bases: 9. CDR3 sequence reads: CASSPSGGGHQPQHF. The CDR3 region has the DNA TGCGCCAGCAGCCCGTCGGGAGGGGGCCATCAGCCCCAGCATTTT.

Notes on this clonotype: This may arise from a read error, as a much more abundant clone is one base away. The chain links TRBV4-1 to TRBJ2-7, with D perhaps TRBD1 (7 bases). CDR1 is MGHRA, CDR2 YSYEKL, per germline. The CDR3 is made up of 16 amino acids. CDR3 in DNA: TGCGCCGGCAGCCAAGATCGGTTGCAGGGGGGAGCCGAGCAGTACTTC. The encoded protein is CAGSQDRLQGGAEQYF.

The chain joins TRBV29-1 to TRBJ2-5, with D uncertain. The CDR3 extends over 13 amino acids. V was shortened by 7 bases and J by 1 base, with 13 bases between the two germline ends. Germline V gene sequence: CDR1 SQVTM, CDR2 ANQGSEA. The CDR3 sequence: CSAVARVQETQYF. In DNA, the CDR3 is TGCAGCGCCGTGGCCAGAGTCCAAGAGACCCAGTACTTC.

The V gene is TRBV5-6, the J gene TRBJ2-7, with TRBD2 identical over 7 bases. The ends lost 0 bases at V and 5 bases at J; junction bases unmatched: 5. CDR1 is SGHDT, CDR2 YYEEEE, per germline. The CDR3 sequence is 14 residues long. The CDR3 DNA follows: TGTGCCAGCAGCTTGGTGGGAGGGGAAGACGAGCAGTACTTC. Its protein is CASSLVGGEDEQYF. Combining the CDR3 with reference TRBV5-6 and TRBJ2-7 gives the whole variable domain DAGVTQSPTHLIKTRGQQVTLRCSPKSGHDTVSWYQQALGQGPQFIFQYYEEEERQRGNFPDRFSGHQFPNYSSELNVNALLLGDSALYLCASSLVGGEDEQYFGPGTRLTVT.

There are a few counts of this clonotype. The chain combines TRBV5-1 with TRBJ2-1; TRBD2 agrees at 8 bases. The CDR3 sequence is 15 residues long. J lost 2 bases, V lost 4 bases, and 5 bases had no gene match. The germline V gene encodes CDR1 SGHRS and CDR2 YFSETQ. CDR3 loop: CASSPQRGPYNEQFF. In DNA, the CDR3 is TGCGCCAGCAGCCCGCAGCGGGGGCCCTACAATGAGCAGTTCTTC.

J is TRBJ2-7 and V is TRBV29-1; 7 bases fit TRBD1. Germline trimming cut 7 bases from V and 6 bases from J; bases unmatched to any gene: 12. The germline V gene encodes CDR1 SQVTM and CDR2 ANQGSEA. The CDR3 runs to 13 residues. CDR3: CSAARQGVREQYF. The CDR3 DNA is TGCAGCGCTGCACGACAGGGTGTACGCGAGCAGTACTTC.

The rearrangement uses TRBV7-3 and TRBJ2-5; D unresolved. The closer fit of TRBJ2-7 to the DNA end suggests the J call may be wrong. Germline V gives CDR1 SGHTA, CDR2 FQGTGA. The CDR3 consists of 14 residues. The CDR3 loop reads CASSLNGWLYEQYF. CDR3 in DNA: TGTGCCAGCAGCTTAAACGGGTGGCTCTACGAGCAGTACTTC.

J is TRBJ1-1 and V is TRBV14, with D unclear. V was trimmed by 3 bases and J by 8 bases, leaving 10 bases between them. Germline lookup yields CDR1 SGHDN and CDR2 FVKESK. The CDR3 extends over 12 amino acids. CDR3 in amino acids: CASSQFLVEAFF. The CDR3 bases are TGTGCCAGCAGCCAGTTCTTGGTGGAAGCTTTCTTT.

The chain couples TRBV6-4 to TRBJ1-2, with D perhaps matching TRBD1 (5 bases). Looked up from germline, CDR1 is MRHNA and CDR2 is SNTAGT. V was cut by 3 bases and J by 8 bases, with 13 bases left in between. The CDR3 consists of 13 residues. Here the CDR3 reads CASSDSGAGGYTF. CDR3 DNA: TGTGCCAGCAGTGATTCTGGGGCTGGAGGCTACACCTTC.

CDR3 DNA sequence: TGCAGCGTTGAAGTAGGACAGCCATATGGCTACACCTTC. The encoded protein is CSVEVGQPYGYTF. The gene calls are TRBV29-1 and TRBJ1-2, with D possibly TRBD1 on 6 matching bases. CDR3 length: 13 residues. Germline CDR1 SQVTM, CDR2 ANQGSEA. V shed 1 base and J shed 5 bases, with 11 bases lying between them.

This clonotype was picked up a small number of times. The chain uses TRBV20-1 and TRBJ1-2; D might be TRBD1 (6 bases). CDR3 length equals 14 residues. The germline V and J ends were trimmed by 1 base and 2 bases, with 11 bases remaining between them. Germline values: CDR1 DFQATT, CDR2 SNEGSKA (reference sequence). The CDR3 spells CSARGGGINYGYTF. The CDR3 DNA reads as TGCAGTGCTAGAGGTGGGGGCATCAACTATGGCTACACCTTC.

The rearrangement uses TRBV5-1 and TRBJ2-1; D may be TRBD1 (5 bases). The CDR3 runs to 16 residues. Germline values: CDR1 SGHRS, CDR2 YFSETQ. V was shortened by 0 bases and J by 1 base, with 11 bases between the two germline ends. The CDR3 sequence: CASSLVGAASYNEQFF. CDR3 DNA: TGCGCCAGCAGCTTGGTAGGGGCAGCTTCCTACAATGAGCAGTTCTTC.

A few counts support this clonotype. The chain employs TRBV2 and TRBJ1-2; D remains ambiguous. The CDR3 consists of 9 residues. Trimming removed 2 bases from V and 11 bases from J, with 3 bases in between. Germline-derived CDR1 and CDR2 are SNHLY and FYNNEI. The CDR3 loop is CASSEPYTF. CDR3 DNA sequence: TGTGCCAGCAGTGAACCTTACACCTTC.

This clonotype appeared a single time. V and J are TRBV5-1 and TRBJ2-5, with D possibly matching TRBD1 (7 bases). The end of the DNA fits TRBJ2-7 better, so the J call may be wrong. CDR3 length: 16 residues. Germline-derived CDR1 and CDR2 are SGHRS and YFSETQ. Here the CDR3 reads CASSPLSAGGYDEQYF. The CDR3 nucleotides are TGCGCCAGCAGCCCGCTCTCGGCAGGGGGGTACGACGAGCAGTACTTC.

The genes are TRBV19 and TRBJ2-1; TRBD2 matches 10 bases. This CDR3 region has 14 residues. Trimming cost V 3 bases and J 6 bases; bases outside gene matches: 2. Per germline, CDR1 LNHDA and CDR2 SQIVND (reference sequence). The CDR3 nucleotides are TGTGCCAGTAGTATCCTAGCGGGAGCCAATGAGCAGTTCTTC. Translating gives CASSILAGANEQFF.

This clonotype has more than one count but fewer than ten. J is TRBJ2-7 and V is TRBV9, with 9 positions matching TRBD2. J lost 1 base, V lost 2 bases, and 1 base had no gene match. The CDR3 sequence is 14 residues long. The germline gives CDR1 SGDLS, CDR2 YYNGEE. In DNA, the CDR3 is TGTGCCAGCAGCGTGGGACTAGCTTCCTACGAGCAGTACTTC. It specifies CASSVGLASYEQYF.

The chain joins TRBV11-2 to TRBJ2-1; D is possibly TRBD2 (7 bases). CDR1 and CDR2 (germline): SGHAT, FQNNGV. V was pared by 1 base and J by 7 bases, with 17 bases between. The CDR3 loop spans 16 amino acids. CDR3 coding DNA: TGTGCCAGCAGCTTAGTCGCGGGGGCCATTAGGAATGAGCAGTTCTTC. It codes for CASSLVAGAIRNEQFF.

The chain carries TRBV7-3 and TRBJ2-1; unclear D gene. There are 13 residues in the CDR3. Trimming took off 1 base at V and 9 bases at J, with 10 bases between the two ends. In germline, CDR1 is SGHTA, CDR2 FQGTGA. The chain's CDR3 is CASSLIPGAEQFF. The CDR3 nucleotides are TGTGCCAGCAGCTTAATTCCGGGCGCTGAGCAGTTCTTC.

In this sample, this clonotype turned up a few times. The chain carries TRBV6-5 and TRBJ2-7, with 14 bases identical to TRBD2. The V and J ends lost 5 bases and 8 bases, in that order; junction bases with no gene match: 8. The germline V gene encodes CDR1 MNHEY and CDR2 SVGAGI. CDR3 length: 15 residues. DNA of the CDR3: TGTGCCAGCAGTAAAACCGGGACTAGCGGGGGAAAGCAGTACTTC. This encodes CASSKTGTSGGKQYF.

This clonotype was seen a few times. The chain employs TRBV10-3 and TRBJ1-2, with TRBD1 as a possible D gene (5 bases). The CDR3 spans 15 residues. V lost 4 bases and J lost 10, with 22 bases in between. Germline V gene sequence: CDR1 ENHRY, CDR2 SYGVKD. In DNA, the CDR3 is TGTGCCATCAGTGGCCGGGGATCCGGGACGAGAGCCTACACCTTC. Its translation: CAISGRGSGTRAYTF.

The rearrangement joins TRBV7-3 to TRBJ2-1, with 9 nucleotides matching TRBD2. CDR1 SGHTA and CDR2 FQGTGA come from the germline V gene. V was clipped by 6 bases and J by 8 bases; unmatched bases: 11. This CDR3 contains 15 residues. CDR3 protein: CASSPGLAPRDEQFF. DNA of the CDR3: TGTGCCAGCAGTCCCGGACTAGCGCCGAGGGATGAGCAGTTCTTC.

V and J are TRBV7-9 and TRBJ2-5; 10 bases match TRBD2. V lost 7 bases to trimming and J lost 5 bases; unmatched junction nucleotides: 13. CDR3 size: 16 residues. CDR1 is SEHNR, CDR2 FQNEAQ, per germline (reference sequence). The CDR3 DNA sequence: TGTGCCAGCACCCTTTTAGCGGGAGGAGAGGGGGAGACCCAGTACTTC. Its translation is CASTLLAGGEGETQYF.

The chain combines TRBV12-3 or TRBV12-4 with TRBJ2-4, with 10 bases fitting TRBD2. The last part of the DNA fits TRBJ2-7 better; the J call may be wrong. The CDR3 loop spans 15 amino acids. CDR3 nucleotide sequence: TGTGCCAGCAGTACCCAAGCGGGGGGGCCTTACGAGCAGTACTTC. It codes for CASSTQAGGPYEQYF.

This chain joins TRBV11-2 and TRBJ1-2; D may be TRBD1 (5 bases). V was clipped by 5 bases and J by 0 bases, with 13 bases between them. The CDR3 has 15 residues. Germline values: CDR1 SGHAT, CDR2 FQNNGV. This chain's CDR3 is CASSPYGGANYGYTF. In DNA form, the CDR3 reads TGTGCCAGCAGCCCGTATGGGGGAGCTAACTATGGCTACACCTTC.